Following are 18 T cell receptor beta chains from one sample sequenced in a study of T cells after yellow fever vaccination. TCRdb re-called the 5' RACE reads through MiXCR, storing one row per CDR3 protein. The table shows about 57,000 distinct CDR3 sequences, with 6.5% to 9% occurring only once. Sequenced here: CD8+ T cells sorted from PBMCs, sampled 15 days after the yellow fever booster vaccination. The source of these receptors is a man aged 25 to 45 who received the YFV17D yellow fever vaccine.

This clonotype was counted between two and nine times. The gene calls are TRBV19 and TRBJ2-1; D is perhaps TRBD2 (7 bases). V was clipped by 6 bases and J by 8 bases, with 11 bases between them. Per the germline V gene, CDR1 is LNHDA and CDR2 is SQIVND (reference sequence). CDR3 length equals 12 residues. CDR3 residues: CASSRGAYEQFF. CDR3 bases: TGTGCCAGTAGCCGGGGGGCCTATGAGCAGTTCTTC.

At least ten counts were recorded for this clonotype. The chain employs TRBV7-9 and TRBJ1-1; no definite D call. This CDR3 spans 11 amino acids. Trimming took 6 bases from V and 6 from J, leaving 8 bases between them. The germline CDR1 and CDR2 sequences are SEHNR and FQNEAQ (reference sequence). The chain's CDR3 is CASSPSAEAFF. CDR3 coding DNA: TGTGCCAGCAGTCCGTCCGCTGAAGCTTTCTTT. Together with reference TRBV7-9 and TRBJ1-1, the CDR3 gives the full variable domain: DTGVSQNPRHKITKRGQNVTFRCDPISEHNRLYWYRQTLGQGPEFLTYFQNEAQLEKSRLLSDRFSAERPKGSFSTLEIQRTEQGDSAMYLCASSPSAEAFFGQGTRLTVV.

This clonotype showed up many times. The chain links TRBV12-3 or TRBV12-4 to TRBJ2-1, with 14 positions matching TRBD2. Germline trimming cut 8 bases from V and 6 bases from J; bases unmatched to any gene: 3. This CDR3 region has 14 residues. CDR3 DNA: TGTGCCAGCGGCGGACTAGCGGGAGGCAATGAGCAGTTCTTC. Amino acids: CASGGLAGGNEQFF.

In its sample, this clonotype was seen many times. The chain couples TRBV6-5 to TRBJ2-2; TRBD1 might be the D (5 bases). The V end lost 0 bases, the J end lost 8 bases, and 7 bases lay between the germline ends. The germline V gene encodes CDR1 MNHEY and CDR2 SVGAGI. The CDR3 consists of 13 residues. Here the CDR3 DNA reads TGTGCCAGCAGTTACTCGACAGTTGGGGAGCTGTTTTTT. It specifies CASSYSTVGELFF.

Notes on this clonotype: A much larger clonotype is one base distant, so this may be a read error. This sequence joins TRBV4-3 and TRBJ2-7; tentatively, D is TRBD2 (5 bases). This CDR3 contains 14 residues. Trimming removed 4 bases at V and 5 bases at J, with 15 bases between. Germline loops: CDR1 LGHNA, CDR2 YSLEER. CDR3: CASSLRDESHEQYF. CDR3 sequence (DNA): TGCGCCAGCAGCCTCCGGGATGAGTCCCACGAGCAGTACTTC.

This clonotype was counted ten times or more. The rearrangement joins TRBV11-2 to TRBJ2-7; no firm D call. Germline CDR1 is SGHAT and CDR2 is FQNNGV. This CDR3 has 15 residues. Trimming stripped 1 base from V and 6 bases from J, with 16 bases between. In nucleotides, the CDR3 is TGTGCCAGCAGCTTAGGGGGTCCCTCGGTGCCCGAGCAGTACTTC. Encoded protein: CASSLGGPSVPEQYF.

This clonotype was observed many times. The V and J genes are TRBV5-5 and TRBJ2-3, with D maybe TRBD2 (5 bases). Germline V gene data show CDR1 as SGHKS and CDR2 as YYEKEE (reference sequence). V was pared by 6 bases and J by 4 bases, with 6 bases between. The CDR3 consists of 11 residues. CDR3 DNA: TGTGCCAGCACCGGGGCAGATACGCAGTATTTT. Translating gives CASTGADTQYF.

This clonotype was seen ten or more times. This chain connects TRBV7-6 to TRBJ2-2, with D maybe TRBD2 (6 bases). V lost 7 bases and J 8 bases, leaving 20 bases between the germline ends. CDR1 is SGHVS, CDR2 FNYEAQ, per germline. CDR3 size: 15 residues. CDR3 DNA sequence: TGTGCCAGCACCCCCTTGGAGGTGCGGGGTGGGGAGCTGTTTTTT. Translation: CASTPLEVRGGELFF. The full variable domain, rest sourced from reference TRBV7-6 and TRBJ2-2, is GAGVSQSPRYKVTKRGQDVALRCDPISGHVSLYWYRQALGQGPEFLTYFNYEAQQDKSGLPNDRFSAERPEGSISTLTIQRTEQRDSAMYRCASTPLEVRGGELFFGEGSRLTVL.

In this sample, this clonotype turned up many times. The rearrangement uses TRBV14 and TRBJ1-5; D is unresolved. Germline CDR1 and CDR2: SGHDN and FVKESK. This CDR3 spans 11 amino acids. V gave up 5 bases and J gave up 12 bases, with 11 bases separating them. This CDR3 reads CASSLRIHQHF. As DNA, the CDR3 is TGTGCCAGCAGCTTACGCATACACCAGCATTTT. Based on the CDR3 plus reference TRBV14 and TRBJ1-5, the full variable domain is EAGVTQFPSHSVIEKGQTVTLRCDPISGHDNLYWYRRVMGKEIKFLLHFVKESKQDESGMPNNRFLAERTGGTYSTLKVQPAELEDSGVYFCASSLRIHQHFGDGTRLSIL.

This clonotype was recorded many times. The chain has TRBV27 and TRBJ2-3; D is unresolved. The germline CDR1 and CDR2 sequences are MNHEY and SMNVEV (reference sequence). V was pared by 2 bases and J by 8 bases, with 8 bases between. This CDR3 is 12 amino acids long. DNA of the CDR3: TGTGCCAGCAGTTTAGGAGCTGGTACGCAGTATTTT. Encoded protein: CASSLGAGTQYF.

To note about this clonotype: This could be a read error, since a much larger clone is one nucleotide away. The J gene is TRBJ1-5, the V gene TRBV5-1; D ambiguous. CDR1 is SGHRS, CDR2 YFSETQ, per germline. The CDR3 runs to 15 residues. The CDR3 is CAGSPGEHSNQPQHF. CDR3 sequence (DNA): TGCGCCGGCAGCCCCGGGGAACATAGCAATCAGCCCCAGCATTTT. The full variable domain, completed using reference TRBV5-1 and TRBJ1-5, is KAGVTQTPRYLIKTRGQQVTLSCSPISGHRSVSWYQQTPGQGLQFLFEYFSETQRNKGNFPGRFSGRQFSNSRSEMNVSTLELGDSALYLCAGSPGEHSNQPQHFGDGTRLSIL.

This clonotype was detected many times. The chain uses TRBV5-1 and TRBJ2-7; 9 bases line up with TRBD1. Looked up from germline, CDR1 is SGHRS and CDR2 is YFSETQ. The CDR3 contains 14 residues. Trimming at V came to 3 bases and at J to 2 bases, leaving 3 bases not matched to a gene. The CDR3 loop is CASSSGTGTYEQYF. CDR3 in DNA: TGCGCCAGCAGCTCCGGGACAGGGACCTACGAGCAGTACTTC.

The sample holds many counts of this clonotype. The chain links TRBV7-8 to TRBJ2-6; D is ambiguous. The V end lost 2 bases, the J end lost 4 bases, and 9 bases lay between the germline ends. The CDR3 spans 15 residues. Germline CDR1 SGHVS, CDR2 FQNEAQ. The CDR3 is CASSLYDGGANVLTF. The CDR3 DNA reads TGTGCCAGCAGCTTATACGACGGAGGGGCCAACGTCCTGACTTTC. The full variable domain, its missing parts supplied by reference TRBV7-8 and TRBJ2-6, is GAGVSQSPRYKVAKRGQDVALRCDPISGHVSLFWYQQALGQGPEFLTYFQNEAQLDKSGLPSDRFFAERPEGSVSTLKIQRTQQEDSAVYLCASSLYDGGANVLTFGAGSRLTVL.

Notes on this clonotype: A much larger clone lies one base from this, so it may be a read error. The chain carries TRBV12-3 or TRBV12-4 and TRBJ2-5, with D maybe TRBD2 (6 bases). Trimming removed 9 bases at V and 5 bases at J, with 16 bases between. The CDR3 extends over 13 amino acids. The CDR3 is CARRLTGEETQYF. DNA of the CDR3: TGTGCCAGGAGGCTGACGGGGGAGGAGACCCAGTACTTC.

This clonotype was seen many times. J is TRBJ2-7 and V is TRBV10-2; possible D gene TRBD2, 6 bases. This CDR3 has 14 residues. The germline V gene encodes CDR1 WSHSY and CDR2 SAAADI. Trimming removed 3 bases from V and 6 bases from J, with 15 bases in between. DNA of the CDR3: TGCGCCAGCAGTGACGTCGGGAGCCTGAGCGAGCAGTACTTC. Translation gives CASSDVGSLSEQYF.

In its sample, this clonotype was seen many times. The rearrangement links TRBV29-1 to TRBJ2-1; 7 bases fit TRBD2. Looked up from germline, CDR1 is SQVTM and CDR2 is ANQGSEA. This CDR3 region has 14 residues. With V trimmed by 3 bases and J by 6 bases, 8 bases remained unmatched. This chain's CDR3 is CSVEIVAGFNEQFF. CDR3 coding DNA: TGCAGCGTTGAGATAGTAGCGGGCTTCAATGAGCAGTTCTTC.

This clonotype appeared a few times. The chain recombines TRBV7-2 with TRBJ2-2, with D tentatively TRBD2 (5 bases). CDR3 length: 13 amino acids. The germline V and J ends were trimmed by 6 bases and 4 bases, with 9 bases remaining between them. CDR1 is SGHTA, CDR2 FQGNSA, per germline. CDR3 in DNA: TGTGCCAGCAGGGCAGGAGGCACCGGGGAGCTGTTTTTT. This codes for CASRAGGTGELFF.

This clonotype was detected ten times or more. This chain connects TRBV4-1 to TRBJ2-2; a possible D gene is TRBD1 (6 bases). This CDR3 contains 18 residues. The V end was cut by 1 base, the J end by 3 bases, with 18 bases between. Per germline, CDR1 MGHRA and CDR2 YSYEKL. CDR3 bases: TGCGCCAGCAGCCAAGCAATCTTTCACAGGGTGGACACCGGGGAGCTGTTTTTT. Its protein product is CASSQAIFHRVDTGELFF.